This paragraph reports one T cell receptor (beta chain). Original processing methods: The authors estimated nucleated cell counts from reference gene primer amplification. TCRdb's copy holds only in-frame clones and misses some; the assay was immunoSEQ multiplex PCR. V, J and clone size are taken as reported in that table, and D and trimming were inferred from the DNA itself. The sample shows approximately 250,000 clones, around 83% of them seen only once. The data stem from a study of blood T cell repertoires in COVID-19. Study-wide background: The study drew acute and convalescent COVID-19 samples from the United States, Italy and Spain. T cells, B-cell-depleted T cells, or PBMCs provided the cDNA or gDNA that served as material.

Trimming at V came to 4 bases and at J to 1 base, leaving 0 bases not matched to a gene. Germline lookup yields CDR1 KGHSH and CDR2 LQKENI. The CDR3 extends over 13 amino acids. This clonotype was obtained from a woman in her 50s with acute or convalescent COVID-19. The chain is built from TRBV18 and TRBJ1-1; TRBD1 matches at 7 bases. The sequencing sample was made of peripheral blood. CDR3 residues: CASSRQGNTEAFF. The CDR3 region has the DNA TGTGCCAGCTCACGACAGGGGAACACTGAAGCTTTCTTT.